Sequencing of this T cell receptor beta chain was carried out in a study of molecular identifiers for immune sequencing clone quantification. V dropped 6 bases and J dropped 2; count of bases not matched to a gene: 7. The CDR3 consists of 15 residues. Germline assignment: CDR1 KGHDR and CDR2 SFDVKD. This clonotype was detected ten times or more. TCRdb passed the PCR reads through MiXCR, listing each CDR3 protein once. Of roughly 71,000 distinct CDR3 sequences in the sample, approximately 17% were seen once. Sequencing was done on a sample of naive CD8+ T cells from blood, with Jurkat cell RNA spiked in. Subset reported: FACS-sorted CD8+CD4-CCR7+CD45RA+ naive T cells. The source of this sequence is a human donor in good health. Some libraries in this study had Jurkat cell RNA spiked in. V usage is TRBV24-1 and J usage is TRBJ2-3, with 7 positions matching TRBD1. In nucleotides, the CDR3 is TGTGCCACCAGTCCCTGGGACAGAGCCACAGATACGCAGTATTTT. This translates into CATSPWDRATDTQYF.